This T cell receptor beta chain stems from a study of CD8+ T cells in alopecia areata (dated by TCRdb to the late 2010s). As for the study more broadly: Treated patients were enrolled in an open-label pilot trial of oral tofacitinib, 5 to 10 mg twice daily, for moderate-to-severe alopecia areata. Biopsies were taken from tofacitinib-treated patients at baseline and at 4 and 24 weeks of treatment, and a later scalp biopsy was taken in several of the tofacitinib-treated patients. Scalp tissue and sorted CD4+ and CD8+ peripheral blood T cells from patchy and totalis/universalis alopecia areata patients and from healthy controls were covered by human TCRbeta sequencing. The SALT score, which quantifies the percentage of affected scalp surface area, was used to measure disease severity in treated patients. The study used high-throughput TCRbeta sequencing to examine T cell clonal expansion in alopecia areata, in both the C3H/HeJ mouse model and human patients. Scalp clonality was compared among normal scalp (n=4), patchy alopecia areata scalp (n=8), and alopecia totalis/universalis scalp (n=8). TCRbeta CDR3 regions were amplified by immunoSEQ multiplex PCR using 35 Vbeta forward and 13 Jbeta reverse primers. Patients received tofacitinib for 6 to 18 months and were then followed off drug for 6 months to check for delayed response and recurrence. RNA was extracted with the PAXgene miRNA kit for fixed scalp, the miRNeasy kit for PBMCs, and the RNeasy kit for mouse skin. Paper-wide results and their limitations: Resident alphabeta T cells in normal human skin are also sequenced, complicating scalp TCR repertoire analysis, unlike mouse skin dominated by gammadelta T cells. Lesional scalp, especially in alopecia totalis/universalis, showed higher clonality and more expanded CD8+ clones than normal scalp, suggesting antigenic drive. Because the treated cohort was small and included a single nonresponder, larger studies are needed to assess links between baseline CD8+ expansion and response. With tofacitinib, both scalp clonality and the number of expanded CD8+ clones among the top 100 scalp clones went down significantly. TCR sequences shared between patients were less clear than in mice, possibly partly because of HLA diversity in the patient population. Many expanded lesional clones persisted in scalp and blood during tofacitinib treatment, which may partly explain relapse after stopping treatment.

As concerns this clone: Its recognized antigen is unknown. One base away there is no much larger clone; base qualities are not given.

The time point label, read with the paper, signifies: more than three weeks on oral tofacitinib. The treatment or condition label, read with the paper, signifies: oral pan-JAK inhibitor, 5-10 mg twice daily. Peripheral blood and lesional scalp punch biopsies were obtained from patients with alopecia areata. Human scalp biopsies went straight into PAXgene tissue containers for immediate fixation. Trimming removed 0 bases from V and 9 bases from J, leaving 12 bases between the germline ends. In the germline V gene, CDR1 corresponds to MRHNA and CDR2 to SNTAGT. The CDR3 holds 15 amino acids from the cysteine to the phenylalanine. Only the CDR3 region is kept as DNA, spanning 45 bases read in frame from base 1. The protocol used for the library was the immunoSEQ multiplex PCR assay. For TCR sequencing, RNA was extracted from every sample and reverse transcribed into cDNA to serve as template. First-strand cDNA was synthesized with SuperScript III using a 2:1 mix of oligo-dT and random hexamers. A synthetic immune receptor repertoire was used to assess amplification bias, and residual bias was removed computationally. The study's own analysis went as follows. After raw reads were preprocessed to remove errors, the CDR3 was defined following IMGT conventions as running from the conserved cysteine to phenylalanine. Clonality was computed as 1 minus the Shannon entropy, with the entropy normalized by log2 of the number of productive unique TCRs. Whether each scalp clone was CD4 or CD8 was inferred by checking scalp TCRbeta sequences against the CD4 and CD8 repertoires from sorted blood. TCRdb carries this immuneACCESS record with in-frame sequences only. Its versions omit some clonotypes, under half of them owing to an unresolved V gene in the studies checked, with the rest unexplained. That table gives V, J and clone size, and the DNA gave D and trimming. The sample table holds around 19,000 clones, of which 50% to 60% were seen once. Approximately 7.6% of the sample goes to the ten largest clones.

This clonotype originated in a human donor with alopecia areata. The material sequenced was skin, taken at week 4, from a patient treated with tofacitinib. The sequence links TRBV6-4 to TRBJ1-6; TRBD1 could be the D gene, as 6 bases match. CDR3 reads: CASSDSWGAGSPLHF. The DNA reads as follows: TGTGCCAGCAGTGACTCGTGGGGGGCAGGTTCACCCCTCCACTTT.